Presented here are 9 T cell receptor beta chains from one specimen sequenced in a study of identical twins. TCRdb recomputed calls from the 5' RACE reads with MiXCR, one row per CDR3 protein. The repertoire consists of hundreds of thousands of distinct CDR3 sequences, with 15% to 20% occurring once and the leading ten covering around 13%. The same sample was also used in a study of T cells expressing NK-cell markers.

The sample consisted of PBMCs. These receptors all come from a woman aged 18-29 years in good health.

The V gene is TRBV6-5, the J gene TRBJ2-7, with a possible D match to TRBD2 (5 bases). V shed 3 bases and J shed 7 bases, with 16 bases lying between them. The CDR3 contains 14 residues. Germline loops: CDR1 MNHEY, CDR2 SVGAGI. CDR3 DNA: TGTGCCAGCAGTTATGAGGTCCGTTCGGGGGAGCAGTACTTC. Amino acids: CASSYEVRSGEQYF.

This clonotype was detected ten times or more. The chain has TRBV7-9 and TRBJ2-1, with D possibly matching TRBD1 (6 bases). Trimming took off 5 bases at V and 4 bases at J, with 15 bases between the two ends. The CDR3 runs 15 residues. Germline V gene sequence: CDR1 SEHNR, CDR2 FQNEAQ (reference sequence). The CDR3 protein is CASSNDEGVYNEQFF. The CDR3 nucleotides are TGTGCCAGCAGCAACGATGAGGGGGTATACAATGAGCAGTTCTTC.

This clonotype occurred a few times. CDR3 amino acids: CASSSTPGLKTDTQYF. The CDR3 coding sequence is TGTGCCAGCAGCTCCACCCCCGGACTGAAAACAGATACGCAGTATTTT. The chain recombines TRBV7-2 with TRBJ2-3, with D possibly matching TRBD2 (5 bases). Germline V lookup: CDR1 SGHTA, CDR2 FQGNSA. V lost 4 bases to trimming and J lost 3 bases, with 17 bases between them. This CDR3 has 16 residues.

The J gene is TRBJ2-1, the V gene TRBV5-1, with a weak D call TRBD1 (5 bases). V dropped 1 base and J dropped 11 bases, with 13 bases sitting between them. This CDR3 has 13 amino acids. CDR1 and CDR2 (germline): SGHRS, YFSETQ. CDR3 bases: TGCGCCAGCAGCTTGACCAGGGTGGCTCAGCAGTTCTTC. Translating it yields CASSLTRVAQQFF.

V is TRBV6-1 and J is TRBJ2-7; 9 bases are a match to TRBD1. V shed 6 bases, J shed 0 bases, and the junction held 9 bases outside the gene matches. Germline CDR1 and CDR2: MNHNS and SASEGT. The CDR3 loop spans 16 amino acids. CDR3 in DNA: TGTGCCAGCAGGCACGGTGGGACAGGGAGCTCCTACGAGCAGTACTTC. It specifies CASRHGGTGSSYEQYF.

V and J are TRBV5-1 and TRBJ1-2; D might be TRBD1 (5 bases). Germline CDR1 reads SGHRS; CDR2 reads YFSETQ. This CDR3 comprises 14 residues. Deletions cut 1 base from V and 6 bases from J, with 13 bases between. CDR3 nucleotide sequence: TGCGCCAGCAGCTTGTCCGGGGACGGGGATGGCTACACCTTC. Protein sequence: CASSLSGDGDGYTF.

The chain joins TRBV12-3 or TRBV12-4 to TRBJ1-6, with TRBD1 identical over 10 bases. V shed 6 bases, J shed 9 bases, and the junction held 2 bases outside the gene matches. This CDR3 spans 13 amino acids. CDR3 region: CASSRDRGSPLHF. CDR3 in DNA: TGTGCCAGCAGCCGGGACAGGGGTTCACCCCTCCACTTT.

This clonotype was seen only a few times. J is TRBJ2-2 and V is TRBV7-6, with TRBD1 as a possible D gene (5 bases). V dropped 5 bases and J dropped 11 bases, with 12 bases sitting between them. This CDR3 comprises 12 residues. CDR1 SGHVS and CDR2 FNYEAQ come from the germline V gene. The CDR3 spells CASSPAQGELFF. CDR3 DNA: TGTGCCAGCAGCCCGGCGCAGGGTGAGCTGTTTTTT.

The chain carries TRBV27 and TRBJ2-1, with a tentative D call TRBD2 (6 bases). Germline V gene sequence: CDR1 MNHEY, CDR2 SMNVEV (reference sequence). The CDR3 runs 16 residues. V shed 8 bases and J shed 6 bases, with 23 bases lying between them. CDR3: CASGPIGDRGTNEQFF. The CDR3 region has the DNA TGTGCCAGCGGACCCATAGGAGACCGGGGGACCAATGAGCAGTTCTTC.